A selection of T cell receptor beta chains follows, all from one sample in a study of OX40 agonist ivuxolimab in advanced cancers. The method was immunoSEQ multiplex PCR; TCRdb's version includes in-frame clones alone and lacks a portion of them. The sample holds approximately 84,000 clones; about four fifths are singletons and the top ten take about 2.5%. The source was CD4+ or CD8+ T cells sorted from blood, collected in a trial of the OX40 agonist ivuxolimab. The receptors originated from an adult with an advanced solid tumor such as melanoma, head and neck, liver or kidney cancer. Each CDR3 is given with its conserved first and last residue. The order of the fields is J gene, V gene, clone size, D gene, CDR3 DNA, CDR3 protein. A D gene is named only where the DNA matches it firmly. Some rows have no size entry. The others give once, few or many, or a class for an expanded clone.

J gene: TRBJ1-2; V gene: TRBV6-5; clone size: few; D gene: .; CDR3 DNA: TGTGCCAGCAGTTACGATACGGGGCAGAGAAGGATCTACACCTTC; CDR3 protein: CASSYDTGQRRIYTF
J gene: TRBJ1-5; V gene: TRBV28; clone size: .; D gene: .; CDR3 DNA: TGTGCCAGCAGCCCCCCTATGGGGCGGAGTGGGTATAGCAATCAGCCCCAGCATTTT; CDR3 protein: CASSPPMGRSGYSNQPQHF
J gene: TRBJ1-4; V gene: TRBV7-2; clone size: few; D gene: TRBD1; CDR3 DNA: TGTGCCAGCAGCTTAGTAGGGACAGGGGGTAATGAAAAACTGTTTTTT; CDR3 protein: CASSLVGTGGNEKLFF
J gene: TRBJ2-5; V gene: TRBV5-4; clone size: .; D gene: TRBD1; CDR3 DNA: TGTGCCAGCAGCCGGACAGGGGGCGGAGAGACCCAGTACTTC; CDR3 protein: CASSRTGGGETQYF
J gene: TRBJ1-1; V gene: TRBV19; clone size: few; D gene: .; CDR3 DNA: TGTGCCAGTAGTATAGATCTGGGGGACACTGAAGCTTTCTTT; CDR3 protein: CASSIDLGDTEAFF
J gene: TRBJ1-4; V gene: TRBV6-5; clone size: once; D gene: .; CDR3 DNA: TGTGCCAGTCAACAGGCAACTAATGAAAAACTGTTTTTT; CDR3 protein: CASQQATNEKLFF
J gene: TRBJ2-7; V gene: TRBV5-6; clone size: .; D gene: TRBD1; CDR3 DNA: TGTGCCAGCAGCCCGACAGGGGACTCCTACGAGCAGTACTTC; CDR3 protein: CASSPTGDSYEQYF
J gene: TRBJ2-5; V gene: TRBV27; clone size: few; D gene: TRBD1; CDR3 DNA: TGTGCCAGCACCCCGGACAGGGCGAAAGAGACCCAGTACTTC; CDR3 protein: CASTPDRAKETQYF
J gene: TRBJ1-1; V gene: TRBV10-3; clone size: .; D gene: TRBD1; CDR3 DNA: TGTGCCATGTCTACAGGGGGGGTCTACTCTGAAGCTTTCTTT; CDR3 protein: CAMSTGGVYSEAFF
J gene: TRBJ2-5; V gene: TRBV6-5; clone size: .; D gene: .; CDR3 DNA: TGTGCCAGCAGTCGACCTAGGGAGACCCAGTACTTC; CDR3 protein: CASSRPRETQYF
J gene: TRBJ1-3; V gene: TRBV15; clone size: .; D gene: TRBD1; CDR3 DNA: TGTGCCACCAGCAGATCGAGGACAGGGGTAGACACCATATATTTT; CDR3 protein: CATSRSRTGVDTIYF
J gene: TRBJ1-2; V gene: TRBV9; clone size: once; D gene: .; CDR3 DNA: TGTGCCAGCAGCGAAAACCAACAGGGCCGGGCCTATGGCTACACCTTC; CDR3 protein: CASSENQQGRAYGYTF
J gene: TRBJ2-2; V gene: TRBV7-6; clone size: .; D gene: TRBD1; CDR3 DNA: TGTGCCAGCAGCTTCGGGACAGGCCTAAACACCGGGGAGCTGTTTTTT; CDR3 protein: CASSFGTGLNTGELFF
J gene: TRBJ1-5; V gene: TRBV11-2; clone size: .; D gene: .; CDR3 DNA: TGTGCCAGCAGCTTACTGGGTCAGCCCCAGCATTTT; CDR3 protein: CASSLLGQPQHF
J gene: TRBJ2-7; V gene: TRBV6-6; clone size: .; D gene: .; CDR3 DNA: TGTGCCAGCAGTTACACAGGGACTACCTACGAGCAGTACTTC; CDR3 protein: CASSYTGTTYEQYF
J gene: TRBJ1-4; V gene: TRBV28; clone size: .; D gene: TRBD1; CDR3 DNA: TGTGCCAGCAGTTCGTCGGACAGGCGATATGAAAAACTGTTTTTT; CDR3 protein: CASSSSDRRYEKLFF
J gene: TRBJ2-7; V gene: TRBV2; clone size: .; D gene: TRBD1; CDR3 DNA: TGTGCCAGCGACCCCGGGACAGGATCTTACGAGCAGTACTTC; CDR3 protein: CASDPGTGSYEQYF
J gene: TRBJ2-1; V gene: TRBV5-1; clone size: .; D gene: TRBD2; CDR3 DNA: TGCGCCAGCAGCCGACTAGCGGGGGTGGACTACAATGAGCAGTTCTTC; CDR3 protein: CASSRLAGVDYNEQFF
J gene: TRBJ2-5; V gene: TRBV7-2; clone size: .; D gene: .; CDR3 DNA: TGTGCCAGCAGCCCCGATCTGGGGGAACAAGAGACCCAGTACTTC; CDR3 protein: CASSPDLGEQETQYF
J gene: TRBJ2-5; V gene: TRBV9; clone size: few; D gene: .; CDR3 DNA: TGTGCCAGCAGCCGGGGGGCCGCCCAACAAGAGACCCAGTACTTC; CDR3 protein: CASSRGAAQQETQYF
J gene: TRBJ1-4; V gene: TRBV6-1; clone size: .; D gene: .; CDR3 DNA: TGTGCCAGCAGACTAGCAACGGGCGAAAAACTGTTTTTT; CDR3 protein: CASRLATGEKLFF
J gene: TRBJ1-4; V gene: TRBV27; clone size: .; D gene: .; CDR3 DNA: TGTGCCAGCAGTTGGATGGGGAAGGCTAATGAAAAACTGTTTTTT; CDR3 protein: CASSWMGKANEKLFF
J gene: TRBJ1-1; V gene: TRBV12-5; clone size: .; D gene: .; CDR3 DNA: TGTGCTAGTGGCTCCCGTACGGCGGAAGCTTTCTTT; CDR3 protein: CASGSRTAEAFF
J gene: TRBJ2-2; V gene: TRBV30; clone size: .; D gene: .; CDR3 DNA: TGTGCCTGGAGTGCAACTAACACCGGGGAGCTGTTTTTT; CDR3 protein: CAWSATNTGELFF
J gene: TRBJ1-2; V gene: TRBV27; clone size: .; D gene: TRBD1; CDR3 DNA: TGTGCCAGCAGTCCCTCGGGACAGGGTCCTGTTCAGACCTTC; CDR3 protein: CASSPSGQGPVQTF
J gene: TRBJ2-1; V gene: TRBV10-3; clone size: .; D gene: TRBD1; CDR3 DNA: TGTGCCATCAGCCCGGGACAGGGATCCTACAATGAGCAGTTCTTC; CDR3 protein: CAISPGQGSYNEQFF
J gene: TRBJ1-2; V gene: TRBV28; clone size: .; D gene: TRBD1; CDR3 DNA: TGTGCCAGCAGGCAAAGTTATATGGGACAGGGGGACTATGGCTACACCTTC; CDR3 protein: CASRQSYMGQGDYGYTF
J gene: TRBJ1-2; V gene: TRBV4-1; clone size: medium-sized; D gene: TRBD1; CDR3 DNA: TGCGCCAGCAGCCGAGCCGGGACAGGGGAAGGCTACACCTTC; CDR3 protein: CASSRAGTGEGYTF
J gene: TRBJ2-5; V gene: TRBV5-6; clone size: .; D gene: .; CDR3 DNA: TGTGCCAGCAGCAGGATTGCAGCGGCCGACCCTCAAGAGACCCAGTACTTC; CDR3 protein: CASSRIAAADPQETQYF
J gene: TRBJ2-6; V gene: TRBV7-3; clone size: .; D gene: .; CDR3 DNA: TGTGCCAGCAGCTTAACGGTAACGTCTGGGGCCAACGTCCTGACTTTC; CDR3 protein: CASSLTVTSGANVLTF
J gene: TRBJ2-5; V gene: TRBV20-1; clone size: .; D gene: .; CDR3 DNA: TGCAGTGGTGTCAGGGAGGAGACCCAGTACTTC; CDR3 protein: CSGVREETQYF
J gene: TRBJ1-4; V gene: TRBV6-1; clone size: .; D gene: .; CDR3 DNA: TGTGCCAGCAGTCAGGGGCTTAATGAAAAACTGTTTTTT; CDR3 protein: CASSQGLNEKLFF
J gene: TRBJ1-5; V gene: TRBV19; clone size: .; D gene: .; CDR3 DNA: TGTGCCAGTAGTATGGGGACGACTGGTCAGCCCCAGCATTTT; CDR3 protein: CASSMGTTGQPQHF
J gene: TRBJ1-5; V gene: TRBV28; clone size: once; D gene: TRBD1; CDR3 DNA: TGTGCCAGCAGTTCCGGACAGGGACCCAGTCAGCCCCAGCATTTT; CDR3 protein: CASSSGQGPSQPQHF
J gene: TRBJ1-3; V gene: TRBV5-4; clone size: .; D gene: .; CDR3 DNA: TGTGCCAGCAGCTTGGCGGGGGCACTTCGTAACACCATATATTTT; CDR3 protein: CASSLAGALRNTIYF
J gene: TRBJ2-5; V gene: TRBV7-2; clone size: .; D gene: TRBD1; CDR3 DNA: TGTGCCAGCAGCTCCGTACAGGGGGCAGGGGAGACCCAGTACTTC; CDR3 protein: CASSSVQGAGETQYF
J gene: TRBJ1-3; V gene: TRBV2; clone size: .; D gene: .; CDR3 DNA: TGTGCCAGCAGTGAACGCCAACTGGCTGGAAACACCATATATTTT; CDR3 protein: CASSERQLAGNTIYF
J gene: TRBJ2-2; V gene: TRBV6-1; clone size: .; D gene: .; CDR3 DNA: TGTGCCAGCAGTGAAGTAATGCAAGCCGGGGAGCTGTTTTTT; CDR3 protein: CASSEVMQAGELFF
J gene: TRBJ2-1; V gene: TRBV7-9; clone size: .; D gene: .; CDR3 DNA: TGTGCCAGCAGCTTACCCGAGATTAGTGAGCAGTTCTTC; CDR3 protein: CASSLPEISEQFF
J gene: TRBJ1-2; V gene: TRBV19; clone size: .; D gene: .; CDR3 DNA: TGTGCCAGTAGTATTGAGGACAGCTATGGCTACACCTTC; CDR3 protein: CASSIEDSYGYTF